One and the same sample provided the 5 T cell receptor beta chains below, sequenced in a study of blood T cell repertoires in COVID-19. Repertoires were generated with immunoSEQ multiplex PCR, while TCRdb's copy carries only in-frame clones and drops some. The sample yields 150,000 to 200,000 clones, approximately 90% seen once. The sequencing sample was made of peripheral blood. Source of these receptors: a human donor in a cohort sampled during active COVID-19.

The J gene is TRBJ1-3, the V gene TRBV15; no definite D call. The length of the CDR3 is 16 residues. The germline V gene has CDR1 LNHNV and CDR2 YYDKDF (reference sequence). The germline V and J ends were trimmed by 0 bases and 0 bases, with 9 bases remaining between them. CDR3 coding DNA: TGTGCCACCAGCAGAGATCGGGAGAACTCTGGAAACACCATATATTTT. Encoded protein: CATSRDRENSGNTIYF.

V usage is TRBV2 and J usage is TRBJ2-7, with D possibly matching TRBD2 (6 bases). The CDR3 is made up of 12 amino acids. Germline lookup yields CDR1 SNHLY and CDR2 FYNNEI. Trimming cost V 7 bases and J 5 bases, with 12 bases left between them. The CDR3 spells CASTGRRDEQYF. In DNA, the CDR3 is TGTGCCAGCACGGGACGGAGGGACGAGCAGTACTTC.

The chain employs TRBV12-3 or TRBV12-4 and TRBJ1-1, with D possibly being TRBD1 (6 bases). V lost 6 bases to trimming and J lost 7 bases, with 15 bases between them. The CDR3 has 13 residues. Here the CDR3 reads CASSLAGADEAFF. CDR3 DNA sequence: TGTGCCAGCAGCCTCGCGGGGGCGGATGAAGCTTTCTTT.

The J gene is TRBJ2-7, the V gene TRBV7-9; possible D gene TRBD2, 6 bases. The germline V gene has CDR1 SEHNR and CDR2 FQNEAQ (reference sequence). The CDR3 is made up of 14 amino acids. V dropped 2 bases and J dropped 7 bases, with 15 bases sitting between them. The CDR3 DNA reads TGTGCCAGCAGCTTAATGCAATCGAGCGGGGAGCAGTACTTC. Protein: CASSLMQSSGEQYF.

J is TRBJ2-3 and V is TRBV5-4; D not resolved. Trimming left V 4 bases short and J 5 bases short, with 11 bases between. The CDR3 is made up of 13 amino acids. The germline gives CDR1 SGHNT, CDR2 YYREEE (reference sequence). For the CDR3, the DNA is TGTGCCAGCAGCCGGTTTGTAGAAGATACGCAGTATTTT. Its translation is CASSRFVEDTQYF. The entire variable domain, with the rest obtained from reference TRBV5-4 and TRBJ2-3, is as follows: ETGVTQSPTHLIKTRGQQVTLRCSSQSGHNTVSWYQQALGQGPQFIFQYYREEENGRGNFPPRFSGLQFPNYSSELNVNALELDDSALYLCASSRFVEDTQYFGPGTRLTVL.